Listed here are 15 T cell receptor beta chains from one sample, sequenced in a study of T cell repertoires in cytomegalovirus infection. TCRdb recomputed calls from the reads with MiXCR, one row per CDR3 protein. The sample contains approximately 500,000 distinct CDR3 sequences, 10% to 12% of which appear only once. Sequencing was performed on PBMCs. All receptors derive from a human donor in good health (CMV status not recorded). Some clones in this sample may be carry-over from other donors' samples.

V is TRBV28 and J is TRBJ2-5; 8 bases agree with TRBD2. The germline V gene has CDR1 MDHEN and CDR2 SYDVKM. This CDR3 comprises 16 residues. V shed 2 bases and J 1 base; nucleotides not matched to a gene: 6. The CDR3 spells CASSLGPGLAQETQYF. The DNA of the CDR3 is TGTGCCAGCAGTTTAGGGCCCGGACTAGCCCAAGAGACCCAGTACTTC.

This clonotype came up many times. The J gene is TRBJ2-5, the V gene TRBV5-1, with TRBD2 identical over 7 bases. The J segment lost 4 bases and the V segment lost 2 bases, leaving 5 bases of the junction unmatched. The CDR3 length is 14 residues. The germline gives CDR1 SGHRS, CDR2 YFSETQ. Written as DNA, the CDR3 is TGCGCCAGCAGCTTCTTCCGGGAGGTAGAGACCCAGTACTTC. Protein product: CASSFFREVETQYF.

This clonotype was seen at least ten times. The J gene is TRBJ2-6, the V gene TRBV5-5; a possible D gene is TRBD1 (6 bases). CDR3 length equals 17 residues. Trimming shortened V by 7 bases and J by 0 bases, and 17 bases separated the two germline ends. From germline, CDR1 is SGHKS and CDR2 YYEKEE (reference sequence). The CDR3 loop reads CASFYGQGLSGANVLTF. DNA for the CDR3: TGTGCCAGCTTCTATGGGCAGGGGCTCTCTGGGGCCAACGTCCTGACTTTC.

In its sample, this clonotype was seen once. A much larger clone differs by one base, so this may be a read error. V usage is TRBV6-2 or TRBV6-3 and J usage is TRBJ2-1; D is unclear. Germline V gives CDR1 MNHEY, CDR2 SVGEGT. This CDR3 region has 15 residues. The CDR3 DNA reads as TGTGCCAGCAGCTACTACGCAACGATTTACAATGAGCAGTTCTTC. Translation: CASSYYATIYNEQFF.

The genes are TRBV7-8 and TRBJ2-1, with a weak D call TRBD2 (6 bases). Germline assignment: CDR1 SGHVS and CDR2 FQNEAQ. V was clipped by 2 bases and J by 4 bases, with 18 bases between them. CDR3 length equals 17 residues. The CDR3 region has the DNA TGTGCCAGCAGCTTAAGGGGCGGGGCTTCCACTTACAATGAGCAGTTCTTC. Translating gives CASSLRGGASTYNEQFF.

This clonotype was recorded once. This sequence may be a read error, since a much larger clone differs from it by one base. The V gene is TRBV7-9, the J gene TRBJ1-5, with D uncertain. From germline, CDR1 is SEHNR and CDR2 FQNEAQ (reference sequence). CDR3 length: 16 residues. The CDR3 bases are TGTGCCAGCAGCTCAGATGGTCCGACCCGGGGTCAGCCCAAGCATTTT. It translates to CASSSDGPTRGQPKHF.

The chain couples TRBV20-1 to TRBJ2-2; 9 bases match TRBD1. This CDR3 spans 15 amino acids. CDR1 and CDR2 (germline): DFQATT, SNEGSKA (reference sequence). V was pared by 4 bases and J by 0 bases, with 3 bases of the junction left unmatched. The CDR3 coding sequence is TGCAGTGCTACCCGGACAGGGGCGAACACCGGGGAGCTGTTTTTT. Its protein is CSATRTGANTGELFF.

The table lists this clonotype with many counts. CDR3: CAISEYFPNRGATEAFF. DNA of the CDR3: TGTGCCATCAGTGAGTACTTTCCCAATCGAGGCGCCACTGAAGCTTTCTTT. This rearrangement joins TRBV10-3 to TRBJ1-1; no definite D call. Looked up from germline, CDR1 is ENHRY and CDR2 is SYGVKD. The CDR3 length is 17 residues. V lost 1 base and J lost 4, with 19 bases in between.

This clonotype was seen a few times. The CDR3 loop is CSATEGAAYNSPLHF. CDR3 nucleotide sequence: TGCAGTGCTACCGAAGGGGCAGCCTATAATTCACCCCTCCACTTT. The V and J genes are TRBV20-1 and TRBJ1-6, with a possible D match to TRBD1 (5 bases). The CDR3 consists of 15 residues. Germline assignment: CDR1 DFQATT and CDR2 SNEGSKA (reference sequence). Trimming took 4 bases from V and 2 from J, leaving 12 bases between them.

This clonotype was counted a few times. The chain recombines TRBV5-1 with TRBJ2-7, with TRBD1 matching 7 bases. CDR1 is SGHRS and CDR2 is YFSETQ in the germline V gene. There are 14 residues in the CDR3. With V trimmed by 3 bases and J by 3 bases, 6 bases remained unmatched. Here the CDR3 reads CASSYRQGNYEQYF. The CDR3, as DNA: TGCGCCAGCAGCTACCGACAGGGTAACTACGAGCAGTACTTC. The full variable domain, rest sourced from reference TRBV5-1 and TRBJ2-7, is KAGVTQTPRYLIKTRGQQVTLSCSPISGHRSVSWYQQTPGQGLQFLFEYFSETQRNKGNFPGRFSGRQFSNSRSEMNVSTLELGDSALYLCASSYRQGNYEQYFGPGTRLTVT.

This clonotype was counted between two and nine times. The chain couples TRBV12-5 to TRBJ2-7; TRBD2 is a possible D gene (5 bases). V lost 6 bases and J lost 3, with 15 bases in between. The CDR3 has 14 residues. The germline V gene has CDR1 LGHNT and CDR2 FRNRAP. The CDR3 DNA follows: TGTGCTAGTGGCGCCCCGAACCGGGACTACGAGCAGTACTTC. Encoded protein: CASGAPNRDYEQYF.

The chain joins TRBV5-4 to TRBJ2-1; no firm D call. Per germline, CDR1 SGHNT and CDR2 YYREEE (reference sequence). This CDR3 is 13 amino acids long. V was pared by 6 bases and J by 2 bases, with 9 bases between. CDR3 in amino acids: CASTSSTYNEQFF. The CDR3, as DNA: TGTGCCAGCACCTCCTCAACCTACAATGAGCAGTTCTTC.

This clonotype was detected ten times or more. J is TRBJ1-5 and V is TRBV19, with TRBD1 as a possible D gene (6 bases). The CDR3 covers 15 residues. Germline lookup yields CDR1 LNHDA and CDR2 SQIVND (reference sequence). V was shortened by 0 bases and J by 2 bases, with 8 bases between the two germline ends. CDR3 protein: CASSIEGAGNQPQHF. As DNA, the CDR3 is TGTGCCAGTAGTATAGAGGGGGCCGGCAATCAGCCCCAGCATTTT.

V usage is TRBV7-9 and J usage is TRBJ2-3, with a possible D match to TRBD2 (5 bases). Per germline, CDR1 SEHNR and CDR2 FQNEAQ (reference sequence). The length of the CDR3 is 15 residues. With 4 bases removed from V and 2 bases from J, the gap between germline ends came to 13 bases. The CDR3 sequence: CASSSKDWYTDTQYF. The CDR3 DNA reads TGTGCCAGCAGCTCCAAGGACTGGTACACAGATACGCAGTATTTT.

This clonotype was seen more than once but under ten times. The chain combines TRBV6-6 with TRBJ2-7; 11 nucleotides agree with TRBD1. The CDR3 extends over 14 amino acids. V gave up 5 bases and J gave up 5 bases; unmatched junction bases: 5. CDR1 MNHNY and CDR2 SVGAGI come from the germline V gene (reference sequence). Here the CDR3 reads CASSIRTGGNEQYF. The CDR3 region has the DNA TGTGCCAGCAGTATAAGGACAGGGGGCAACGAGCAGTACTTC.